A selection of T cell receptor beta chains follows, all from one sample in a study of cytomegalovirus exposure and HLA in healthy donors. Clones were read by immunoSEQ multiplex PCR, and TCRdb kept only the in-frame ones, dropping some. The table lists approximately 140,000 clones, approximately 70% of them singletons. Sequences were obtained from PBMCs. These receptors were collected from a human donor in good health. Each CDR3 is given with its conserved first and last residue. The D gene is left open where the match is weak. A clone size is listed for some rows: how often the clone was seen (once, few, many), or a class if it is expanded.

abundance	d_gene	v_gene	j_gene	CDR3aa	CDR3nt
few	TRBD1	TRBV11-3	TRBJ1-2	CASSRGLFYGYTF	TGTGCCAGCAGCAGGGGGCTGTTCTATGGCTACACCTTC
-	-	TRBV9	TRBJ1-2	CASSDGHPNYGYTF	TGTGCCAGCAGCGACGGACACCCCAACTATGGCTACACCTTC
few	-	TRBV5-1	TRBJ1-1	CASSPRLQGWNTEAFF	TGCGCCAGCAGCCCCAGGTTGCAGGGTTGGAACACTGAAGCTTTCTTT
-	TRBD2	TRBV11-3	TRBJ2-5	CASSLPKGLAGMDQETQYF	TGTGCCAGCAGCTTACCCAAGGGACTAGCGGGCATGGACCAAGAGACCCAGTACTTC
-	-	TRBV4-1	TRBJ2-7	CASSQDQVLDSAYEQYF	TGCGCCAGCAGCCAAGATCAGGTTTTGGACAGCGCCTACGAGCAGTACTTC
-	-	TRBV7-9	TRBJ2-3	CASSLGQSTDTQYF	TGTGCCAGCAGCTTAGGACAGAGCACAGATACGCAGTATTTT
-	-	TRBV5-6	TRBJ2-7	CASSRGRYYEQYF	TGTGCCAGCAGCCGGGGGAGGTACTACGAGCAGTACTTC
-	-	TRBV28	TRBJ1-6	CASTQRGGGNSPLHF	TGTGCCAGCACTCAACGGGGGGGCGGGAATTCACCCCTCCACTTT
-	-	TRBV19	TRBJ2-3	CASSIRGGRTDTQYF	TGTGCCAGTAGTATACGTGGGGGGAGAACAGATACGCAGTATTTT
-	-	TRBV7-7	TRBJ2-2	CASSFGGGRTGELFF	TGTGCTAGCAGCTTCGGGGGTGGACGCACCGGGGAGCTGTTTTTT
-	-	TRBV5-4	TRBJ1-1	CASSLDGPLNTEAFF	TGTGCCAGCAGCTTGGATGGCCCTCTGAACACTGAAGCTTTCTTT
-	-	TRBV6-5	TRBJ1-4	CASSYSTTGGKLFF	TGTGCCAGCAGTTACTCCACGACAGGCGGAAAACTGTTTTTT
-	-	TRBV29-1	TRBJ1-4	CSVRGGRATNEKLFF	TGCAGCGTTAGGGGAGGGCGTGCAACTAATGAAAAACTGTTTTTT
-	-	TRBV6-5	TRBJ2-1	CASSYEWRYNEQFF	TGTGCCAGCAGTTACGAGTGGAGGTACAATGAGCAGTTCTTC
-	TRBD1	TRBV5-6	TRBJ2-7	CASSPFSGQGTYEQYF	TGTGCCAGCAGTCCGTTCTCCGGACAGGGAACCTACGAGCAGTACTTC
-	-	TRBV5-4	TRBJ1-1	CASSPFGPGKAFF	TGTGCCAGCAGCCCGTTTGGTCCCGGGAAAGCTTTCTTT
-	TRBD1	TRBV6-5	TRBJ2-1	CASSRQGSSYNEQFF	TGTGCCAGCAGCCGACAGGGGAGCTCCTACAATGAGCAGTTCTTC
-	-	TRBV29-1	TRBJ1-1	CSVAVTEAFF	TGCAGCGTTGCAGTCACTGAAGCTTTCTTT
-	TRBD2	TRBV6-1	TRBJ2-7	CASSDPGGEGEQYF	TGTGCCAGCAGTGATCCCGGGGGGGAGGGCGAGCAGTACTTC
-	TRBD1	TRBV27	TRBJ2-2	CASRTGRNGELFF	TGTGCCAGCAGGACAGGGAGAAACGGGGAGCTGTTTTTT
-	TRBD1	TRBV5-6	TRBJ1-2	CASSFLTGPYGYTF	TGTGCCAGCAGCTTTTTGACAGGGCCCTATGGCTACACCTTC
-	-	TRBV15	TRBJ2-5	CATSRDQLGGTQYF	TGTGCCACCAGCAGAGATCAATTGGGGGGGACCCAGTACTTC
-	-	TRBV5-6	TRBJ1-2	CASRSQGWGIYGYTF	TGTGCCAGCAGATCTCAGGGGTGGGGAATCTATGGCTACACCTTC
-	-	TRBV6-1	TRBJ2-7	CASSLRGSYEQYF	TGTGCCAGCAGTCTGCGGGGCTCCTACGAGCAGTACTTC
-	TRBD2	TRBV5-6	TRBJ2-5	CASSLVTSGGETQYF	TGTGCCAGCAGCTTGGTTACTAGCGGGGGGGAGACCCAGTACTTC
once	-	TRBV5-1	TRBJ2-5	CASSLAPGGETQYF	TGCGCCAGCAGCTTGGCCCCGGGCGGGGAGACCCAGTACTTC
-	-	TRBV4-1	TRBJ1-5	CASSQDGGILGPQHF	TGCGCCAGCAGCCAAGACGGGGGGATCCTCGGGCCCCAGCATTTT
-	-	TRBV7-2	TRBJ2-5	CASSFHTDGSKSETQYF	TGTGCCAGCAGCTTCCATACCGACGGGAGCAAAAGCGAGACCCAGTACTTC
-	TRBD2	TRBV4-1	TRBJ2-7	CASSQAFRAGGQSYEQYF	TGCGCCAGCAGCCAAGCTTTTAGGGCGGGAGGGCAATCCTACGAGCAGTACTTC
-	-	TRBV6-1	TRBJ2-2	CASRGPANTGELFF	TGTGCCAGCAGGGGGCCCGCGAACACCGGGGAGCTGTTTTTT
-	-	TRBV7-8	TRBJ1-1	CASSIRRVMNTEAFF	TGTGCCAGCAGCATTCGACGGGTAATGAACACTGAAGCTTTCTTT
few	TRBD2	TRBV6-1	TRBJ2-3	CASSELAGTSTDTQYF	TGTGCCAGCAGTGAACTAGCGGGAACTAGCACAGATACGCAGTATTTT
-	TRBD2	TRBV5-1	TRBJ2-3	CASSLDTSGSTDTQYF	TGCGCCAGCAGCTTGGACACTAGCGGGAGTACAGATACGCAGTATTTT
once	TRBD2	TRBV6-5	TRBJ2-7	CASSEGVTSGEQYF	TGTGCCAGCAGTGAAGGGGTGACTAGCGGTGAGCAGTACTTC
-	TRBD2	TRBV4-2	TRBJ2-7	CASSQNGLAGVYEQYF	TGTGCCAGCAGCCAAAATGGTCTAGCGGGAGTGTACGAGCAGTACTTC
once	-	TRBV27	TRBJ2-7	CASSLVFGIPYEQYF	TGTGCCAGCAGTTTAGTATTTGGCATACCCTACGAGCAGTACTTC
-	-	TRBV30	TRBJ1-1	CAWRVGQFTEAFF	TGTGCCTGGAGGGTTGGACAATTCACTGAAGCTTTCTTT
-	-	TRBV5-1	TRBJ1-1	CASSLIGGGNTEAFF	TGCGCCAGCAGCTTGATTGGGGGGGGGAACACTGAAGCTTTCTTT
-	-	TRBV10-1	TRBJ2-2	CASSQSRGNTGELFF	TGCGCCAGCAGCCAGTCCAGGGGAAACACCGGGGAGCTGTTTTTT
-	TRBD2	TRBV5-6	TRBJ2-1	CASKEGGRTYNEQFF	TGTGCCAGCAAGGAAGGCGGGAGGACCTACAATGAGCAGTTCTTC
-	-	TRBV11-2	TRBJ2-5	CASSLAGEKWETQYF	TGTGCCAGCAGCTTAGCTGGGGAGAAATGGGAGACCCAGTACTTC
-	TRBD1	TRBV7-9	TRBJ1-3	CASSNPGQGNTIYF	TGTGCCAGCAGCAACCCGGGACAGGGAAACACCATATATTTT
few	TRBD2	TRBV5-1	TRBJ2-3	CASSVRLAGATDTQYF	TGCGCCAGCAGCGTCAGACTAGCGGGGGCCACAGATACGCAGTATTTT
few	TRBD2	TRBV5-4	TRBJ2-3	CASRPGLAWGTDTQYF	TGTGCCAGCAGGCCGGGACTAGCGTGGGGCACAGATACGCAGTATTTT
-	TRBD1	TRBV4-1	TRBJ1-2	CASSQDLKGASGYTF	TGCGCCAGCAGCCAAGATCTGAAGGGGGCGTCTGGCTACACCTTC